One TCR beta chain is described in this entry. The V gene end was trimmed by 4 bases and the J gene end by 6 bases; junction bases not matched to a gene: 1. Germline CDR1 and CDR2: MNHEY and SVGAGI. The CDR3 is 13 residues long. The repertoire was sequenced with immunoSEQ multiplex PCR; TCRdb's copy has only in-frame clones and lacks some. The sample has over 65,000 clones; about 88% are singletons. Blood specimens came from baseline, cycle 4 day 1, and cycle 7 day 1. This entry is derived from a study of OX40 agonist ivuxolimab in advanced cancers. The sequenced sample was CD4+ or CD8+ T cells sorted from blood, obtained in a trial of the OX40 agonist ivuxolimab. The TCR sequence derives from an adult with an advanced solid tumor such as melanoma, head and neck, liver or kidney cancer. The V and J genes are TRBV6-5 and TRBJ2-7; the match to TRBD1 covers 12 bases. The CDR3: CASSWGQGAEQYF. The CDR3 bases are TGTGCCAGCAGTTGGGGACAGGGGGCCGAGCAGTACTTC.